One T cell receptor beta chain is described in this entry. The record originates from a study of blood T cell repertoires in COVID-19. Study-level background: The United States, Italy and Spain were the sources of the acute and convalescent COVID-19 samples.

The authors' processing: Nucleated cell counts were estimated from reference gene primer amplification. Data came from immunoSEQ multiplex PCR; TCRdb stores just in-frame clones and leaves some out. Clone size and V and J calls were adopted from that table, with D and trimming inferred from the DNA. The sample contains approximately 150,000 clones, about 80% of which appear only once. There are 14 residues in the CDR3. Trimming removed 5 bases from V and 4 bases from J, with 9 bases in between. The germline V gene has CDR1 KGHSH and CDR2 LQKENI. This clonotype was obtained from a human donor in a cohort sampled during active COVID-19. The V and J genes are TRBV18 and TRBJ2-6; tentatively, D is TRBD2 (5 bases). What was sequenced was peripheral blood. The CDR3 region has the DNA TGTGCCAGCTCAATGGGAGCAGGGGCCAACGTCCTGACTTTC. This gives the protein CASSMGAGANVLTF.